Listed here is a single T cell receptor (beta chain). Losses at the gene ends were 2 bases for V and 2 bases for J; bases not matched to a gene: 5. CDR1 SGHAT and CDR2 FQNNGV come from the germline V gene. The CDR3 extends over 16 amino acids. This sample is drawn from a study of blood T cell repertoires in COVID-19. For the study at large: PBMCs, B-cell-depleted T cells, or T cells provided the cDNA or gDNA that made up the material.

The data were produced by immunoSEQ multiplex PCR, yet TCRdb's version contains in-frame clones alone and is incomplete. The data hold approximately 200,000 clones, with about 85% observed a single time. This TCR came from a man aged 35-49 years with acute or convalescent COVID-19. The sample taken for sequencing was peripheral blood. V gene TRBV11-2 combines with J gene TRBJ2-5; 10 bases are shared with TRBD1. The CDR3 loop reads CASSLTGTGAQETQYF. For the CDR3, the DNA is TGTGCCAGCAGCTTAACCGGGACAGGGGCACAAGAGACCCAGTACTTC.